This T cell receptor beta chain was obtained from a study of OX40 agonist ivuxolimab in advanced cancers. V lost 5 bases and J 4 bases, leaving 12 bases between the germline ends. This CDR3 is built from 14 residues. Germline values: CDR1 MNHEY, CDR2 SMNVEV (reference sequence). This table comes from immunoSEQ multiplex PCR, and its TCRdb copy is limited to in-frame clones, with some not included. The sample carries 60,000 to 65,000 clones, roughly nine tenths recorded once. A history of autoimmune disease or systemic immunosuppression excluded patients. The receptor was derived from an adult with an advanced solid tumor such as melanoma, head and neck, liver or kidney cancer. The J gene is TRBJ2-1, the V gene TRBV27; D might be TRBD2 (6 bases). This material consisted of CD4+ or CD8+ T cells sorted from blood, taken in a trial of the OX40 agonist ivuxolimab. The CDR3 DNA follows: TGTGCCAGCAGTCCTCGGACTACGTACAATGAGCAGTTCTTC. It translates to CASSPRTTYNEQFF.